This TCR beta chain was sequenced during a study of blood T cell repertoires in COVID-19 (dated by TCRdb to 2020 to 2021). For the study in its entirety: The collaborator samples originated in the United States, Italy and Spain and spanned the acute and convalescent phases of COVID-19. Nearly every sample came with metadata listing a de-identified subject ID, COVID-19 status, age in years and sex. The prospective study material was composed of cDNA or gDNA derived from T cells, B-cell-depleted T cells, or PBMCs. The samples were drawn from two sources: the first 160 participants of the ongoing ImmuneRACE study, and over 950 subjects contributed by 6 global collaborators. Where available, HLA class I and class II types were taken from metadata supplied by the sample provider and were not determined by assay-based typing. A freely available public database, intended as a resource for researchers studying the immune response to SARS-CoV-2, is where the repertoires were released. Subjects who had been exposed to COVID-19, were actively infected with it, or had recovered from it provided the deeply sampled blood TCRbeta repertoires that made up the dataset. What the work shows at the level of the full study, not this receptor alone: How much clinical and demographic metadata was included differed by source and by participant, and the metadata was provided uncurated.

Taken from the germline V gene (reference sequence), the CDR1 and CDR2 loops are SGHKS and YYEKEE. Germline trimming amounts to 4 bases on V and 8 bases on J, with 6 as the count of junction bases outside the gene matches. The CDR3, cysteine through phenylalanine, is 14 amino acids long. The sequence is cut down to CDR3 DNA, 42 bases in frame from base 1. In the prospective study, participants were about 18 to 89 years old, resided in about two dozen geographic areas of the United States, and were enrolled through a virtual design. In the prospective study, participants were assigned to cohorts based on the clinical history participants reported in a screening survey and a study questionnaire. For ImmuneRACE Cohort 3, a participant was defined as recovered based on two consecutive negative NP/OP PCR tests, clearance by a healthcare professional, or resolution of symptoms. In the prospective study, whole blood, serum and a nasopharyngeal or oropharyngeal swab were collected from each participant by mobile phlebotomists. Additional blood draws and questionnaires over an approximately 2-month period could optionally be provided by prospective study participants. Before DNA extraction, prospective study blood samples were shipped either frozen or at room temperature.

TCRbeta CDR3 regions were amplified from genomic DNA using the immunoSEQ Assay, a bias-controlled multiplex PCR. The published analysis was carried out like this. The number of nucleated cells in each sample was estimated by amplification of reference gene primers within the assay. To quantify the absolute abundance of each unique TCRbeta CDR3 rearrangement, sequence reads were collapsed and filtered. For each sample, productive Simpson clonality was calculated by taking the square root of Simpson's diversity index across productive rearrangements. TCRdb stores this immuneACCESS table with in-frame sequences only. Part of the clones is absent; in the studies checked, under half of the shortfall reflects unresolved V genes, and no reason is known for the rest. Clone size and V and J calls were adopted from that table, with D and trimming inferred from the DNA. Within this sample are approximately 230,000 clones, with about nine tenths of them counted one time only. The ten largest clones represent about a sixth of the sample.

Points on this clone: Its antigen target is currently unknown. Base qualities are not at hand, and no much larger clone is one base apart.

The chain is encoded by TRBV5-5 joined to TRBJ1-4; 9 middle bases align to TRBD1. The receptor's source is a man aged 18 to 30 who had recovered from COVID-19. The sample was PBMCs or T cells enriched from blood (not recorded which). The CDR3 sequence is CASSRTGVGEKLFF. In nucleotide form, the sequence is TGTGCCAGCAGCCGGACAGGGGTTGGGGAAAAACTGTTTTTT.